Presented here are 21 T cell receptor beta chains from one specimen sequenced in a study of cytomegalovirus exposure and HLA in healthy donors. 13 Jbeta primers and 60 Vbeta primers were used for the PCR. Sequencing used immunoSEQ multiplex PCR; TCRdb keeps in-frame clones, though not all of them. The table shows under 250,000 clones, with roughly 84% occurring only once. The sample was PBMCs. The receptors stem from a boy between 2 and 15 years old in good health and CMV-seronegative.

V is TRBV2 and J is TRBJ2-7; the match to TRBD2 covers 7 bases. Per the germline V gene, CDR1 is SNHLY and CDR2 is FYNNEI. The CDR3 has 13 amino acids. V lost 2 bases, J lost 9 bases, and 7 bases stayed unmatched. The CDR3 region is CASSESGLGVQYF. The CDR3 nucleotides read TGTGCCAGCAGTGAATCCGGACTAGGGGTGCAGTACTTC.

The chain carries TRBV7-9 and TRBJ2-3, with a weak D call TRBD2 (6 bases). Trimming removed 0 bases from V and 3 bases from J, with 10 bases in between. Germline V gene sequence: CDR1 SEHNR, CDR2 FQNEAQ (reference sequence). The length of the CDR3 is 15 residues. CDR3 in DNA: TGTGCCAGCAGCTTAGCTTTCGGGAGAACAGATACGCAGTATTTT. It codes for CASSLAFGRTDTQYF.

The genes are TRBV6-6 and TRBJ2-7, with 9 bases aligning to TRBD2. V lost 5 bases, J lost 4 bases, and 9 bases stayed unmatched. Germline CDR1 MNHNY, CDR2 SVGAGI (reference sequence). CDR3 length equals 15 residues. The CDR3 DNA is TGTGCCAGCAGTGACCTCAGCGGACTAGCGTACGAGCAGTACTTC. Its translation is CASSDLSGLAYEQYF.

The chain couples TRBV5-1 to TRBJ1-1, with 11 bases that match TRBD1. J was trimmed by 1 base and V by 5 bases; bases with no gene match: 1. CDR1 and CDR2 from the germline V gene are SGHRS and YFSETQ. This CDR3 is built from 14 residues. CDR3 coding DNA: TGCGCCAGCAGAGGGACAGGGGGGAACACTGAAGCTTTCTTT. Translation: CASRGTGGNTEAFF.

V gene TRBV6-4 combines with J gene TRBJ1-5; unclear D gene. In germline, CDR1 is MRHNA, CDR2 SNTAGT. The CDR3 loop spans 15 amino acids. Trimming cost V 4 bases and J 0 bases, with 10 bases left between them. CDR3 region: CASSAGDYSNQPQHF. The DNA of the CDR3 is TGTGCCAGCAGTGCGGGTGACTATAGCAATCAGCCCCAGCATTTT.

This chain joins TRBV27 and TRBJ2-5, with D perhaps matching TRBD1 (5 bases). In germline, CDR1 is MNHEY, CDR2 SMNVEV (reference sequence). The CDR3 sequence is 13 residues long. V lost 3 bases, J lost 5 bases, and 10 bases lay in between. The CDR3 nucleotides are TGTGCCAGCAGTTTGGGGCGGATGGAGACCCAGTACTTC. This gives the protein CASSLGRMETQYF.

The chain couples TRBV7-2 to TRBJ2-3, with D unresolved. V dropped 2 bases and J dropped 6 bases, with 9 bases sitting between them. Germline V gives CDR1 SGHTA, CDR2 FQGNSA. The CDR3 consists of 13 residues. CDR3 in DNA: TGTGCCAGCAGCTTATTTTTTGGCGATACGCAGTATTTT. Protein sequence: CASSLFFGDTQYF.

As DNA, the CDR3 is TGCGCCAGCAGCCAAGTGGTTCGAGGCTCCTACGAGCAGTACTTC. Amino acid sequence: CASSQVVRGSYEQYF. The chain recombines TRBV4-1 with TRBJ2-7, with D uncertain. V shed 1 base and J shed 0 bases, with 10 bases lying between them. The germline V gene has CDR1 MGHRA and CDR2 YSYEKL. This CDR3 contains 15 residues.

The J gene is TRBJ1-5, the V gene TRBV19, with 9 bases fitting TRBD1. Germline V gives CDR1 LNHDA, CDR2 SQIVND (reference sequence). The CDR3 spans 15 residues. The J segment lost 6 bases and the V segment lost 5 bases, leaving 8 bases of the junction unmatched. This CDR3 is CASSPGTGSLQPQHF. CDR3 in DNA: TGTGCCAGTAGTCCCGGGACAGGGTCCCTTCAGCCCCAGCATTTT.

This chain joins TRBV27 and TRBJ1-4; 8 nucleotides match TRBD1. With 6 bases clipped from V and 8 bases from J, the junction kept 11 bases outside the gene matches. Per germline, CDR1 MNHEY and CDR2 SMNVEV (reference sequence). This CDR3 comprises 15 residues. CDR3 amino acids: CASRRAGTGGEKLFF. For the CDR3, the DNA is TGTGCCAGCAGGCGAGCTGGGACAGGCGGCGAAAAACTGTTTTTT.

This sequence joins TRBV29-1 and TRBJ2-5, with 12 bases fitting TRBD2. The DNA end lines up better with TRBJ2-7; the J call may be wrong. Germline values: CDR1 SQVTM, CDR2 ANQGSEA. The CDR3 totals 14 residues. The CDR3 loop reads CSAATSGSSYEQYF. Written as DNA, the CDR3 is TGCAGCGCCGCGACTAGCGGGAGCTCCTACGAGCAGTACTTC.

This CDR3 is CASSQLRATDGEKLFF. The CDR3 nucleotides read TGCGCCAGCAGCCAACTGCGGGCAACGGACGGAGAAAAACTGTTTTTT. The chain combines TRBV4-1 with TRBJ1-4; D gene unclear. The CDR3 has 16 residues. Trimming pared 2 bases from V and 8 bases from J, leaving 18 bases between. CDR1 is MGHRA, CDR2 YSYEKL, per germline.

V usage is TRBV6-5 and J usage is TRBJ2-5; TRBD2 agrees at 8 bases. Germline V lookup: CDR1 MNHEY, CDR2 SVGAGI. V lost 6 bases to trimming and J lost 4 bases; unmatched junction nucleotides: 7. The CDR3 runs to 14 residues. CDR3 in DNA: TGTGCCAGCAGGTCAGCGGGAGTGTTAGAGACCCAGTACTTC. Amino acid sequence: CASRSAGVLETQYF.

The V and J genes are TRBV5-6 and TRBJ1-4, with 10 nucleotides matching TRBD1. CDR1 and CDR2 from the germline V gene are SGHDT and YYEEEE. The ends lost 4 bases at V and 8 bases at J; junction bases unmatched: 5. The CDR3 runs 14 residues. CDR3 in DNA: TGTGCCAGCAGCAGACAGGGGGCCGAGGAAAAACTGTTTTTT. Its translation is CASSRQGAEEKLFF.

The chain employs TRBV14 and TRBJ2-7; D gene uncertain. Germline V CDR1 and CDR2: SGHDN, FVKESK. This CDR3 region has 13 residues. V lost 3 bases and J lost 4, with 10 bases in between. CDR3 bases: TGTGCCAGCAGCCAGTCTCCTTATTACGAGCAGTACTTC. It codes for CASSQSPYYEQYF.

Only a few counts were recorded for this clone. V is TRBV5-6 and J is TRBJ1-5; TRBD1 matches at 12 bases. Looked up from germline, CDR1 is SGHDT and CDR2 is YYEEEE. The CDR3 runs 13 residues. V lost 4 bases to trimming and J lost 7 bases; unmatched junction nucleotides: 0. For the CDR3, the DNA is TGTGCCAGCAGCGGGACAGGGGGCCAGCCCCAGCATTTT. Encoded protein: CASSGTGGQPQHF. Combining the CDR3 with reference TRBV5-6 and TRBJ1-5 gives the whole variable domain DAGVTQSPTHLIKTRGQQVTLRCSPKSGHDTVSWYQQALGQGPQFIFQYYEEEERQRGNFPDRFSGHQFPNYSSELNVNALLLGDSALYLCASSGTGGQPQHFGDGTRLSIL.

The V gene is TRBV18, the J gene TRBJ2-5, with 8 bases that match TRBD1. CDR1 is KGHSH, CDR2 LQKENI, per germline. Trimming at V came to 5 bases and at J to 7 bases, leaving 9 bases not matched to a gene. The CDR3 has 14 residues. CDR3 sequence reads: CASSSGQALGTQYF. The CDR3 DNA follows: TGTGCCAGCTCATCGGGACAGGCCCTCGGGACCCAGTACTTC.

This sequence joins TRBV27 and TRBJ2-3, with 8 bases that match TRBD1. Trimming cost V 3 bases and J 6 bases; bases outside gene matches: 8. This CDR3 region has 15 residues. CDR1 is MNHEY and CDR2 is SMNVEV in the germline V gene (reference sequence). The CDR3 DNA follows: TGTGCCAGCAGTTTTACAGGGGGGTTCTCGGATACGCAGTATTTT. Encoded protein: CASSFTGGFSDTQYF.

CDR3 in amino acids: CASSLTGSEQYF. CDR3 DNA sequence: TGCGCCAGCAGCTTGACCGGGAGCGAGCAGTACTTC. V usage is TRBV5-1 and J usage is TRBJ2-5, with D possibly matching TRBD2 (6 bases). The closer fit of TRBJ2-7 to the DNA end suggests the J call may be wrong. The germline CDR1 and CDR2 sequences are SGHRS and YFSETQ. The CDR3 totals 12 residues.

The chain employs TRBV19 and TRBJ1-1; D remains ambiguous. Between the trimmed V and J ends, which lost 9 bases and 4 bases, there was a span of 12 bases. This CDR3 has 12 amino acids. Germline V CDR1 and CDR2: LNHDA, SQIVND (reference sequence). Here the CDR3 reads CASKTRGTEAFF. CDR3 nucleotides: TGTGCCAGCAAAACACGAGGCACTGAAGCTTTCTTT.

The V and J genes are TRBV4-1 and TRBJ2-7, with 8 bases aligning to TRBD2. V lost 4 bases to trimming and J lost 0 bases; unmatched junction nucleotides: 5. Per germline, CDR1 MGHRA and CDR2 YSYEKL. The CDR3 totals 15 residues. For the CDR3, the DNA is TGCGCCAGCAGCCCCTCGAGCGGGAGCTCCTACGAGCAGTACTTC. Translating gives CASSPSSGSSYEQYF.